A single sample gave rise to the 3 T cell receptor beta chains below, sequenced in a study of metastatic and nonmetastatic thyroid tumors. MiXCR re-clonotyped the PCR reads for TCRdb. The sample shows 13,000 to 15,000 clones, 3% to 4.5% of them seen only once. Patients underwent thyroid surgery, and none had received any treatment before it. The source material was tumor tissue. These TCRs come from a female donor with papillary thyroid cancer or a benign thyroid nodule (not recorded which). Some clones in this sample may be carry-over from other donors' samples.

The chain is built from TRBV2 and TRBJ2-7, with 8 bases that match TRBD2. The CDR3 has 13 amino acids. The V and J ends lost 5 bases and 4 bases, in that order; junction bases with no gene match: 4. In germline, CDR1 is SNHLY, CDR2 FYNNEI. CDR3 sequence (DNA): TGTGCCAGCAGTCCGGGACTAGAATACGAGCAGTACTTC. It translates to CASSPGLEYEQYF.

V and J are TRBV20-1 and TRBJ2-7; D possibly corresponds to TRBD2 (5 bases). The V gene's germline CDR1 is DFQATT and CDR2 SNEGSKA (reference sequence). CDR3 length equals 13 residues. V was trimmed by 6 bases and J by 4 bases, leaving 16 bases between them. The DNA of the CDR3 is TGCAGTGCCAGTCGGGGAAAGAATTACGAGCAGTACTTC. Its protein is CSASRGKNYEQYF.

This clone was counted a few times. The chain employs TRBV12-3 or TRBV12-4 and TRBJ2-3; D unclear. The CDR3 runs 15 residues. Trimming removed 3 bases at V and 4 bases at J, with 14 bases between. The CDR3 reads CASSFGHSQADTQYF. CDR3 sequence (DNA): TGTGCCAGCAGTTTTGGGCACTCCCAGGCAGATACGCAGTATTTT.